These T cell receptor beta chains were read from a single sample in a study of blood T cell repertoires in COVID-19. The assay was immunoSEQ multiplex PCR, and TCRdb's table has in-frame clones only and misses some. The repertoire includes about 180,000 clones, roughly 80% of them detected once, and 6% to 8% sits in the top ten. The sample consisted of peripheral blood. These receptors were obtained from a woman aged 70 to 79 with COVID-19, enrolled during active disease. The CDR3 runs from the conserved cysteine through the conserved F or W. A D gene is named only where the DNA matches it firmly. Size tells how often a clone was seen (once, few, many) or the class of an expanded clone, and some rows leave it out.

D	J	size	V	CDR3	DNA
.	TRBJ2-2	.	TRBV28	CASSTHTQYRVVYSTGELFF	TGTGCCAGCAGTACCCATACACAGTACAGGGTGGTATACAGCACCGGGGAGCTGTTTTTT
.	TRBJ1-2	.	TRBV19	CASSIEEGWSRGYTF	TGTGCCAGTAGTATAGAAGAGGGTTGGAGCCGTGGCTACACCTTC
TRBD2	TRBJ2-7	.	TRBV7-2	CASSLVRGLGMGEQYF	TGTGCCAGCAGCTTAGTCAGGGGACTAGGTATGGGGGAGCAGTACTTC
.	TRBJ2-7	once	TRBV19	CASSMGRIPYEQYF	TGTGCCAGTAGTATGGGGAGGATCCCTTACGAGCAGTACTTC
TRBD1	TRBJ2-2	few	TRBV6-4	CARTGGRGDTGELFF	TGTGCCAGGACAGGGGGCAGAGGGGACACCGGGGAGCTGTTTTTT
.	TRBJ2-7	.	TRBV1	CTSSQCPSGGYEQYF	TGCACCAGCAGCCAATGTCCCAGCGGGGGGTACGAGCAGTACTTC
TRBD2	TRBJ2-1	.	TRBV7-9	CASSFCLTSGSCTEQFF	TGTGCCAGCAGCTTTTGTTTGACTAGCGGGAGTTGTACGGAGCAGTTCTTC
.	TRBJ2-3	.	TRBV10-3	CAISESRIGGGGTDTQYF	TGTGCCATCAGTGAGTCTAGGATTGGCGGAGGGGGCACAGATACGCAGTATTTT
.	TRBJ1-2	.	TRBV25-1	CASSEQGYYGYTF	TGTGCCAGCAGTGAACAGGGTTACTATGGCTACACCTTC
TRBD2	TRBJ2-3	.	TRBV5-1	CASSSTLAGVADTQYF	TGCGCCAGCAGCTCCACTCTAGCGGGGGTGGCAGATACGCAGTATTTT
.	TRBJ1-1	.	TRBV21-1	CASPPILGAFF	TGTGCCAGCCCCCCGATTCTCGGGGCTTTCTTT
TRBD1	TRBJ1-6	.	TRBV6-6	CASGADRTNSPLHF	TGTGCCAGCGGGGCGGACAGGACCAATTCACCCCTCCACTTT
TRBD2	TRBJ2-7	.	TRBV18	CASSEGLAGYEQYF	TGTGCCAGCTCGGAGGGGCTAGCGGGCTACGAGCAGTACTTC
.	TRBJ2-7	.	TRBV14	CASSQDSWTPGDEQYF	TGTGCCAGCAGCCAAGATAGTTGGACACCGGGGGACGAGCAGTACTTC
TRBD1	TRBJ1-5	.	TRBV2	CASSEEAGGDQPQHF	TGTGCCAGCAGTGAAGAGGCAGGGGGCGATCAGCCCCAGCATTTT
TRBD1	TRBJ2-7	.	TRBV6-5	CASSLRDRAYEQYF	TGTGCCAGCAGTCTGAGGGACAGAGCCTACGAGCAGTACTTC
.	TRBJ2-3	.	TRBV7-9	CASSLAGPRGGTQYF	TGTGCCAGCAGCTTAGCGGGTCCTCGGGGAGGTACGCAGTATTTT
.	TRBJ2-3	.	TRBV3-1/TRBV3-2	CASSQDPWANTDTQYF	TGTGCCAGCAGCCAAGATCCCTGGGCGAACACAGATACGCAGTATTTT
.	TRBJ2-2	.	TRBV28	CAVTRGGNTGELFF	TGTGCCGTCACTAGGGGAGGGAACACCGGGGAGCTGTTTTTT
TRBD1	TRBJ2-1	.	TRBV24-1	CATSDTGVYNEQFF	TGTGCCACCAGTGATACAGGGGTCTACAATGAGCAGTTCTTC
TRBD2	TRBJ2-3	.	TRBV15	CATSSGRSTDTQYF	TGTGCCACCAGCAGCGGGAGGAGCACAGATACGCAGTATTTT
.	TRBJ1-2	.	TRBV28	CASKTFSNAGANYASTF	TGTGCCAGCAAAACCTTTTCTAACGCCGGCGCTAACTATGCTAGCACCTTC
TRBD1	TRBJ2-3	.	TRBV11-3	CASSSGQGHSTDTQYF	TGTGCCAGCAGCTCCGGACAGGGCCATAGCACAGATACGCAGTATTTT
TRBD1	TRBJ2-1	.	TRBV7-3	CASSLGQGVYNEQFF	TGTGCCAGCAGCTTAGGGCAGGGGGTATACAATGAGCAGTTCTTC
TRBD1	TRBJ1-1	.	TRBV18	CASSPQPGQTEAFF	TGTGCCAGCTCACCTCAACCGGGACAGACTGAAGCTTTCTTT
.	TRBJ2-7	few	TRBV5-1	CASREQPDSYEQYF	TGCGCCAGCAGAGAACAGCCGGACTCCTACGAGCAGTACTTC